This TCR beta chain comes out of a study of beta chain features in type 1 diabetes. Study observations and caveats: A potential influence of HLA type upon TCRB rearrangement remained unresolved herein.

As every portion of the isolated RNA was reverse transcribed, the sequencing read expressed TCRB transcripts. Profiling relied on immunoSEQ multiplex PCR, and the TCRdb table lists in-frame clones only, not all of them. The table shows approximately 250,000 clones, with 12% to 15% occurring only once. The J segment lost 5 bases and the V segment lost 11 bases, leaving 7 bases of the junction unmatched. Germline V gives CDR1 MNHEY, CDR2 SVGAGI. CDR3 length: 12 residues. Turning to this clone: Its antigen is currently unknown.

The chain is built from TRBV6-5 and TRBJ2-7, with 9 bases fitting TRBD1. This TCR derives from a woman aged 40 to 50 in good health. The sequenced sample was naive CD4+ T cells from blood. CDR3 DNA sequence: TGTGCCTGTCAGGACAGGGGTCACGAGCAGTACTTC. Translation gives CACQDRGHEQYF.